This T cell receptor beta chain was documented in a study of cytomegalovirus exposure and HLA in healthy donors. Study conclusions and caveats: The authors later found HLA-associated TCR beta chains more clonally expanded than equally common others. A cluster of highly shared sequence variants was likely a sequencing artifact. A later analysis by the authors found several of the most significant clusters apparently linked to common viral pathogens. An analysis was carried out later, and it reportedly showed fewer N-insertions in an Asian-associated ancestry cluster than the roughly 670-donor mean.

Researchers ran the PCR with 60 Vbeta and 13 Jbeta primers. TCRdb's copy holds only in-frame clones and misses some; the assay was immunoSEQ multiplex PCR. The sample includes about 160,000 clones, approximately 84% of them seen just once. The trim removed 0 bases at V and 1 base at J, leaving 0 bases unmatched. The CDR3 runs to 16 residues. Germline CDR1 and CDR2: SGDLS and YYNGEE. With regard to this clone: The antigen is unknown.

The chain employs TRBV9 and TRBJ2-1; 11 bases fit TRBD2. The TCR was taken from a man aged 18 to 30 in good health and CMV-seropositive. Sequencing was carried out using PBMCs. CDR3: CASSVASGGSYNEQFF. The CDR3 DNA reads as TGTGCCAGCAGCGTAGCTAGCGGGGGGTCCTACAATGAGCAGTTCTTC.